The rows below give T cell receptor beta chains drawn from one sample of a study of blood T cells in healthy people across ages. TCRdb passed the 5' RACE reads through MiXCR, listing each CDR3 protein once. The sample has around 990,000 distinct CDR3 sequences, under 40% seen once. Material: blood. The receptors come from a man between 18 and 35 years old in good health. Both conserved end residues are trimmed from each CDR3. Size is stated for part of the rows, as once, few or many counts, or as a class when the clone is expanded.

cdr3_aa: ASSLRGHSNQPQH; v_call: TRBV27; cdr3_length: 13; clone_size: NA; j_call: TRBJ1-5
cdr3_aa: ASLRTGANEQF; v_call: TRBV12-3/TRBV12-4; cdr3_length: 11; clone_size: once; j_call: TRBJ2-1
cdr3_aa: SATGLAGGDNTQY; v_call: TRBV20-1; cdr3_length: 13; clone_size: few; j_call: TRBJ2-3
cdr3_aa: ASSHAMGGSNEQF; v_call: TRBV4-3; cdr3_length: 13; clone_size: NA; j_call: TRBJ2-1
cdr3_aa: ASSYSTSGGTEAF; v_call: TRBV6-5; cdr3_length: 13; clone_size: NA; j_call: TRBJ1-1
cdr3_aa: ASSAGLAGELF; v_call: TRBV25-1; cdr3_length: 11; clone_size: NA; j_call: TRBJ2-2
cdr3_aa: ASSDGSLAGAKETQY; v_call: TRBV5-1; cdr3_length: 15; clone_size: few; j_call: TRBJ2-5
cdr3_aa: ASSSDAWTGPNTEAF; v_call: TRBV12-3/TRBV12-4; cdr3_length: 15; clone_size: NA; j_call: TRBJ1-1
cdr3_aa: ASSLETFPGNEQF; v_call: TRBV5-5; cdr3_length: 13; clone_size: few; j_call: TRBJ2-1
cdr3_aa: SVEGGQAQETQY; v_call: TRBV29-1; cdr3_length: 12; clone_size: few; j_call: TRBJ2-5
cdr3_aa: ASSHLAGSGADTQY; v_call: TRBV3-1; cdr3_length: 14; clone_size: NA; j_call: TRBJ2-3
cdr3_aa: ATSRDRGIYNEQF; v_call: TRBV15; cdr3_length: 13; clone_size: many; j_call: TRBJ2-1
cdr3_aa: ASPPRFFHEQY; v_call: TRBV13; cdr3_length: 11; clone_size: NA; j_call: NA
cdr3_aa: ATSDFGESSYNEQF; v_call: TRBV24-1; cdr3_length: 14; clone_size: many; j_call: TRBJ2-1
cdr3_aa: AISGGAKRTDTQY; v_call: TRBV10-3; cdr3_length: 13; clone_size: NA; j_call: TRBJ2-3
cdr3_aa: ASSYSPDSNYGYT; v_call: TRBV6-5; cdr3_length: 13; clone_size: NA; j_call: TRBJ1-2
cdr3_aa: AITRGSYNEQF; v_call: TRBV10-3; cdr3_length: 11; clone_size: NA; j_call: TRBJ2-1
cdr3_aa: ASSLAGTSNEQY; v_call: TRBV5-6; cdr3_length: 12; clone_size: NA; j_call: TRBJ2-7
cdr3_aa: ASSTRSNTGELF; v_call: TRBV2; cdr3_length: 12; clone_size: NA; j_call: TRBJ2-2
cdr3_aa: ASGSQGEQY; v_call: TRBV12-5; cdr3_length: 9; clone_size: NA; j_call: NA
cdr3_aa: ASIPGTDSNYGYT; v_call: TRBV6-2/TRBV6-3; cdr3_length: 13; clone_size: few; j_call: TRBJ1-2
cdr3_aa: ASSLATGAHYGYT; v_call: TRBV12-3/TRBV12-4; cdr3_length: 13; clone_size: NA; j_call: TRBJ1-2
cdr3_aa: ASSTFDSSSGDTIY; v_call: TRBV9; cdr3_length: 14; clone_size: NA; j_call: TRBJ1-3
cdr3_aa: AISDRGYQPQH; v_call: TRBV25-1; cdr3_length: 11; clone_size: NA; j_call: TRBJ1-5
cdr3_aa: SATRDSDYGYT; v_call: TRBV20-1; cdr3_length: 11; clone_size: NA; j_call: TRBJ1-2
cdr3_aa: ASSSGLRTGKDNEQF; v_call: TRBV5-1; cdr3_length: 15; clone_size: few; j_call: TRBJ2-1
cdr3_aa: ASSVDASSYNEQF; v_call: TRBV6-1; cdr3_length: 13; clone_size: NA; j_call: TRBJ2-1
cdr3_aa: ASGDPDQPQH; v_call: TRBV6-2/TRBV6-3; cdr3_length: 10; clone_size: NA; j_call: TRBJ1-5
cdr3_aa: ASSFEVWNEQF; v_call: TRBV7-3; cdr3_length: 11; clone_size: few; j_call: TRBJ2-1
cdr3_aa: ASSLAGLDQPQH; v_call: TRBV12-3/TRBV12-4; cdr3_length: 12; clone_size: few; j_call: TRBJ1-5
cdr3_aa: SASGGHQGNSPLH; v_call: TRBV20-1; cdr3_length: 13; clone_size: few; j_call: TRBJ1-6
cdr3_aa: ASSPGGGGYNEQY; v_call: TRBV5-1; cdr3_length: 13; clone_size: once; j_call: TRBJ2-5
cdr3_aa: ASSEAGDGYT; v_call: TRBV6-1; cdr3_length: 10; clone_size: few; j_call: TRBJ1-2
cdr3_aa: NASIGLEQF; v_call: TRBV20-1; cdr3_length: 9; clone_size: NA; j_call: TRBJ2-1
cdr3_aa: ASSTTTGQETQY; v_call: TRBV5-1; cdr3_length: 12; clone_size: few; j_call: TRBJ2-5
cdr3_aa: ASSIRPYNEQF; v_call: TRBV19; cdr3_length: 11; clone_size: NA; j_call: TRBJ2-1
cdr3_aa: SARSPPSGTAF; v_call: TRBV20-1; cdr3_length: 11; clone_size: NA; j_call: TRBJ1-1